This TCR beta chain was documented in a study of blood T cell repertoires in COVID-19. The V and J ends lost 2 bases and 5 bases, in that order; junction bases with no gene match: 8. Germline CDR1 is MNHNY and CDR2 is SVGAGI (reference sequence). This CDR3 has 15 amino acids. Original methodology: Estimates of nucleated cell counts were drawn from the amplification of reference gene primers. TCRdb's table, derived via immunoSEQ multiplex PCR, lists solely in-frame clones and lacks some. V, J and clone size derive from that table, while D and trimming were established from the DNA sequence. The data contain 400,000 or so clones, 88% of them seen just once; the ten biggest clones take up roughly 2%.

This sequence was found in a woman aged 40 to 50 with acute COVID-19. This chain joins TRBV6-6 and TRBJ2-5; 7 nucleotides agree with TRBD2. The sample consisted of PBMCs or T cells enriched from blood (not recorded which). The CDR3 region is CASSYDPLGGETQYF. Here the CDR3 DNA reads TGTGCCAGCAGTTACGACCCCCTGGGGGGGGAGACCCAGTACTTC.